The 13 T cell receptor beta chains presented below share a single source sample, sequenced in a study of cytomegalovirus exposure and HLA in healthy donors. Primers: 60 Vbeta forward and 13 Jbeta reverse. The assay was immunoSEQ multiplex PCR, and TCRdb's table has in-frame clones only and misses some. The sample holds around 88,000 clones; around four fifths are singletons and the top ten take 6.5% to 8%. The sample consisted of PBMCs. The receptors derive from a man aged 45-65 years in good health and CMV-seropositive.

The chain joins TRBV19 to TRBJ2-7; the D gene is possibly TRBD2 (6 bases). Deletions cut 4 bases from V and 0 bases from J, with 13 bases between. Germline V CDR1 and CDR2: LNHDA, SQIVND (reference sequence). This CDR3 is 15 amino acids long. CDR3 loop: CASSSLAEVSYEQYF. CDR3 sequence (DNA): TGTGCCAGTAGTAGCTTAGCGGAGGTCTCCTACGAGCAGTACTTC.

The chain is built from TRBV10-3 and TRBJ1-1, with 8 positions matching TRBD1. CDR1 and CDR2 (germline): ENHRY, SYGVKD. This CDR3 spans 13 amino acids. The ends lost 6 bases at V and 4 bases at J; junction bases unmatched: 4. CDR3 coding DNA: TGTGCCATCAGAGGACAGGGTGGCACTGAAGCTTTCTTT. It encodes CAIRGQGGTEAFF.

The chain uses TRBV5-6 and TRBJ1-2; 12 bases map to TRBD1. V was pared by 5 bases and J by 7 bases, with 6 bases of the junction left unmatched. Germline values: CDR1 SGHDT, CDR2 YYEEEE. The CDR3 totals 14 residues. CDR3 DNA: TGTGCCAGCAGATGGGGACAGGGGGCGAGTGGCTACACCTTC. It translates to CASRWGQGASGYTF.

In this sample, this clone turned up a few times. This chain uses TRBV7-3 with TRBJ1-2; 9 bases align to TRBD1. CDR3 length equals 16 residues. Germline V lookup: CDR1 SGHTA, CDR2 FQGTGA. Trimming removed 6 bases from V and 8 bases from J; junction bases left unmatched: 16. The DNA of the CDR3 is TGTGCCAGCAGTCCAGCCTCGACAGGGGGTGTTGGGGGCTACACCTTC. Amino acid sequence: CASSPASTGGVGGYTF.

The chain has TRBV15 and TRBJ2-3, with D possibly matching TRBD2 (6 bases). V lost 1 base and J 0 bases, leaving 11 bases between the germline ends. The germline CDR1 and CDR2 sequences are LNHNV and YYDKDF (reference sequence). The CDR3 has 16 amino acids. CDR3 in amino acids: CATSRVIAASTDTQYF. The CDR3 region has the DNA TGTGCCACCAGCAGAGTTATAGCGGCTAGCACAGATACGCAGTATTTT.

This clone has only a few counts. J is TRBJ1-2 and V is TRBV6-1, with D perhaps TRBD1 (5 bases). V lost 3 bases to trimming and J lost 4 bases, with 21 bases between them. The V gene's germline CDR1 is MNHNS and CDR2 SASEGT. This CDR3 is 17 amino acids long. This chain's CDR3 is CASSERGAQGRIYGYTF. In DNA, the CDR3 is TGTGCCAGCAGTGAGAGAGGTGCGCAGGGCCGGATCTATGGCTACACCTTC.

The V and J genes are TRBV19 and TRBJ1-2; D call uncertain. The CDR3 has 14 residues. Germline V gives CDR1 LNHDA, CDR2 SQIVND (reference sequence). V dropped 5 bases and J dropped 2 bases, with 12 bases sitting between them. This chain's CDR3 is CASSVLEVNYGYTF. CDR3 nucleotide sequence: TGTGCCAGTAGTGTCCTCGAGGTGAACTATGGCTACACCTTC. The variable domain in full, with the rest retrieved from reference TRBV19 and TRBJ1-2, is DGGITQSPKYLFRKEGQNVTLSCEQNLNHDAMYWYRQDPGQGLRLIYYSQIVNDFQKGDIAEGYSVSREKKESFPLTVTSAQKNPTAFYLCASSVLEVNYGYTFGSGTRLTVV.

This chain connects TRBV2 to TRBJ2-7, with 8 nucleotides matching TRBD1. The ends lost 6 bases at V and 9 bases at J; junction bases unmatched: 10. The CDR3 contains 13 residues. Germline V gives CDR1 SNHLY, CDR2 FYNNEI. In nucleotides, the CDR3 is TGTGCCAGCAGGTACAATTCCGGACAGGGGCAGTACTTC. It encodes CASRYNSGQGQYF. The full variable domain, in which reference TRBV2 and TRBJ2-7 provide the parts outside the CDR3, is EPEVTQTPSHQVTQMGQEVILRCVPISNHLYFYWYRQILGQKVEFLVSFYNNEISEKSEIFDDQFSVERPDGSNFTLKIRSTKLEDSAMYFCASRYNSGQGQYFGPGTRLTVT.

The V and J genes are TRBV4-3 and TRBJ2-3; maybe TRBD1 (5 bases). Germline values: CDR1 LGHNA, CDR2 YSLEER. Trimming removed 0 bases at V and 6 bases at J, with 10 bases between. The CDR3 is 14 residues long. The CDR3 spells CASSQDSGKDTQYF. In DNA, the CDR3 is TGCGCCAGCAGCCAAGATTCAGGGAAGGATACGCAGTATTTT.

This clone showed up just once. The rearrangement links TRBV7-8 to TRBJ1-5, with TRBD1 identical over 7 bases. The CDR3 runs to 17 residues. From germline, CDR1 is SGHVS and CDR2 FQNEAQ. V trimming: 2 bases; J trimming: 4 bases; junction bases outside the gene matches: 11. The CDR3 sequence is CASSLYGNRGSNQPQHF. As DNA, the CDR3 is TGTGCCAGCAGCTTATATGGAAACAGGGGTAGTAATCAGCCCCAGCATTTT.

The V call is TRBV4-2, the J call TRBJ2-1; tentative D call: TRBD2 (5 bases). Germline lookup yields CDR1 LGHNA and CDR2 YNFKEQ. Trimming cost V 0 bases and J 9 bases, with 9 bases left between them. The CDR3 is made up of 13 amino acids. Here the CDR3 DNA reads TGTGCCAGCAGCCAAGACAGGACTCGTGAGCAGTTCTTC. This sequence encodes CASSQDRTREQFF.

The CDR3 region has the DNA TGTGCCAGCAGCCCTCGGCCGGGACAGGTGAACACTGAAGCTTTCTTT. Amino acid sequence: CASSPRPGQVNTEAFF. V is TRBV7-9 and J is TRBJ1-1, with 8 positions matching TRBD1. The V gene's germline CDR1 is SEHNR and CDR2 FQNEAQ (reference sequence). The CDR3 runs 16 residues. J lost 0 bases, V lost 5 bases, and 8 bases had no gene match.

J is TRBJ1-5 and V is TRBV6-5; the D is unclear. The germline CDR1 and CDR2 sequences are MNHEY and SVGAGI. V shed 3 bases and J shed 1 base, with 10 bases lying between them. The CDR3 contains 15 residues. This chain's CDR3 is CASSYTGTSNQPQHF. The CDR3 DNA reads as TGTGCCAGCAGTTATACGGGAACCAGCAATCAGCCCCAGCATTTT.